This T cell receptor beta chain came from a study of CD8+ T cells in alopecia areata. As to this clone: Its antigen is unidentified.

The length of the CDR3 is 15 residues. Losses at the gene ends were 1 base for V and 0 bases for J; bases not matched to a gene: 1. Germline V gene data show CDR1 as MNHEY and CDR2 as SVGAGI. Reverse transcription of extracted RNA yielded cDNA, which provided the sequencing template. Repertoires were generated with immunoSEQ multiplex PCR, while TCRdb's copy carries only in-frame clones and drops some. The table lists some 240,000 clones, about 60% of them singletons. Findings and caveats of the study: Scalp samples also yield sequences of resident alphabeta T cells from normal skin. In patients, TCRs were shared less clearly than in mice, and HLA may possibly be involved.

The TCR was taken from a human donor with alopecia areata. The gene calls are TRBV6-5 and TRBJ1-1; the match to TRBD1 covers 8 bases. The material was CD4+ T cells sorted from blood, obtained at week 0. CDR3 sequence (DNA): TGTGCCAGCAGTTACTTGGGACAGGTGAACACTGAAGCTTTCTTT. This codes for CASSYLGQVNTEAFF.